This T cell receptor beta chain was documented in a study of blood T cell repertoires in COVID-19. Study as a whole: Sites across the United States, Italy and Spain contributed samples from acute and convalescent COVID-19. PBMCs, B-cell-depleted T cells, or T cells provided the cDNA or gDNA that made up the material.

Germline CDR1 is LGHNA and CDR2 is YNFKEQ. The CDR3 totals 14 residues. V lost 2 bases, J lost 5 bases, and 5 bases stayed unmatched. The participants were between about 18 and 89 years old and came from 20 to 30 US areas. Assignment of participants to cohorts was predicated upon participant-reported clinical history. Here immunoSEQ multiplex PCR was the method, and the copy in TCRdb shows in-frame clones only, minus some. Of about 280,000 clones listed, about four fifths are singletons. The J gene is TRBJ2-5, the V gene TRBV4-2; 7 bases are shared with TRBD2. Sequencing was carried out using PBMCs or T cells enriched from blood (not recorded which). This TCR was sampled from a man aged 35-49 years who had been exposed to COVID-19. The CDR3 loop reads CASSQNGGIETQYF. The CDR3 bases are TGTGCCAGCAGCCAAAACGGGGGGATTGAGACCCAGTACTTC.